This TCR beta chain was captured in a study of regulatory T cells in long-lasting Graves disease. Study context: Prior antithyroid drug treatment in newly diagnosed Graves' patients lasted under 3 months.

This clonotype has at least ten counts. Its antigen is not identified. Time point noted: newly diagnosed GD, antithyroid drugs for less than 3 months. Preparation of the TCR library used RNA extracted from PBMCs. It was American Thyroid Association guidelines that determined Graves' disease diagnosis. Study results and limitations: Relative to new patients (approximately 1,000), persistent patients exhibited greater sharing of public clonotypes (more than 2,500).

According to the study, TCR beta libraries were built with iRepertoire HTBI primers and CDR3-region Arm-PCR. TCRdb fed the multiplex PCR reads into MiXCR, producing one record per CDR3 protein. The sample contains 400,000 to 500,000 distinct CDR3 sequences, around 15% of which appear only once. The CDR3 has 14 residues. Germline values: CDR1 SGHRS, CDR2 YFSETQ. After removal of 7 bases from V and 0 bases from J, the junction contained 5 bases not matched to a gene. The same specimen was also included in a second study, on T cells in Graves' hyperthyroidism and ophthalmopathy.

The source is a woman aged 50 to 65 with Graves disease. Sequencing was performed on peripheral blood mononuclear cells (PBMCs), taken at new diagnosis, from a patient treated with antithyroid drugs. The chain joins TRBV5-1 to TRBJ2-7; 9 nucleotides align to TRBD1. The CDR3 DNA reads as TGCGCCAGCGGCCGGGACAGGGTCTCCTACGAGCAGTACTTC. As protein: CASGRDRVSYEQYF.